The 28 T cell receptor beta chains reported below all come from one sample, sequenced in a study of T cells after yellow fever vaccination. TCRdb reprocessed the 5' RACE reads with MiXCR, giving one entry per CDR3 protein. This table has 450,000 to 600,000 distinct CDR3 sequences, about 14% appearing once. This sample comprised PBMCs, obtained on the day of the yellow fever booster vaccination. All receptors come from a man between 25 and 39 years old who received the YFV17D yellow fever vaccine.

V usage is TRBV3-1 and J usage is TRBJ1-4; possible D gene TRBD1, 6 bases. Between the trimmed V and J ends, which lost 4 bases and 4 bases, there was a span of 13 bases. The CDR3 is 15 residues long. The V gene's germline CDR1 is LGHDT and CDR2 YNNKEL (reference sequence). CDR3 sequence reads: CASSLRGGDNEKLFF. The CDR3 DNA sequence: TGTGCCAGCAGCCTTCGAGGGGGTGATAATGAAAAACTGTTTTTT.

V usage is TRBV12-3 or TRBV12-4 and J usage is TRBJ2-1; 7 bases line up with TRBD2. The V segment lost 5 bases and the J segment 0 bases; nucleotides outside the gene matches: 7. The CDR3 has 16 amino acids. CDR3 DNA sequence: TGTGCCAGCAGTGGAGGGAGCGGGATCTCCTACAATGAGCAGTTCTTC. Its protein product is CASSGGSGISYNEQFF.

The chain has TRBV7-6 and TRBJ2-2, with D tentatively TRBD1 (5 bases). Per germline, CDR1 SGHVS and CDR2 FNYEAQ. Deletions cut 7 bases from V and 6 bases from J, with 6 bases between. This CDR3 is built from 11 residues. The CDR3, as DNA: TGTGCCAGCAAGGGGTCCGGGGAGCTGTTTTTT. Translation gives CASKGSGELFF.

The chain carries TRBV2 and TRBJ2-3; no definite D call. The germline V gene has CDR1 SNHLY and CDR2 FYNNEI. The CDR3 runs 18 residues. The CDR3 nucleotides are TGTACCTGCAGTCCAACCCCCCACAAGGTAGACCACACAGATACGCAGTATTTT. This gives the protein CTCSPTPHKVDHTDTQYF.

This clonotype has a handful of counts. CDR3 in amino acids: CASSYGLAGLETQYF. CDR3 bases: TGCGCCAGCAGCTACGGACTAGCGGGACTAGAGACCCAGTACTTC. The chain carries TRBV5-1 and TRBJ2-5, with TRBD2 matching over 12 bases. Germline V gene data show CDR1 as SGHRS and CDR2 as YFSETQ. This CDR3 has 15 residues. The ends lost 3 bases at V and 4 bases at J; junction bases unmatched: 4.

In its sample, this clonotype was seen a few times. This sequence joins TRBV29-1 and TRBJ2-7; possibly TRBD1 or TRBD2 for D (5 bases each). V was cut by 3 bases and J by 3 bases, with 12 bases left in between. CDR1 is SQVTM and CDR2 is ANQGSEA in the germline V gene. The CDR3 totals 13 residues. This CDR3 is CSVEGDGIYEQYF. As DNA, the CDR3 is TGCAGCGTTGAGGGGGACGGAATCTACGAGCAGTACTTC.

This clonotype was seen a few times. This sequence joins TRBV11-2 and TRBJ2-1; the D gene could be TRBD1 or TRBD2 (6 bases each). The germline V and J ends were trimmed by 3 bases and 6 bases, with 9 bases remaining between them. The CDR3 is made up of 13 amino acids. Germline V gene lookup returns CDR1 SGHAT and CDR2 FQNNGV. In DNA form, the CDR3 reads TGTGCCAGCAGCTTGGAGGGGGTCAATGAGCAGTTCTTC. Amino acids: CASSLEGVNEQFF. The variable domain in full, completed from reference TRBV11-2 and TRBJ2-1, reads EAGVAQSPRYKIIEKRQSVAFWCNPISGHATLYWYQQILGQGPKLLIQFQNNGVVDDSQLPKDRFSAERLKGVDSTLKIQPAKLEDSAVYLCASSLEGVNEQFFGPGTRLTVL.

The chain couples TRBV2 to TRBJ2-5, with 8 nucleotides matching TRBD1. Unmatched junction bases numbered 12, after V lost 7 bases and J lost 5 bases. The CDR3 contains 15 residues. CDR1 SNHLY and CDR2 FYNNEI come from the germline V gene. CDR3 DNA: TGTGCCAGCAACCTGAGGTCAGGGGGCGGGGAGACCCAGTACTTC. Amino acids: CASNLRSGGGETQYF.

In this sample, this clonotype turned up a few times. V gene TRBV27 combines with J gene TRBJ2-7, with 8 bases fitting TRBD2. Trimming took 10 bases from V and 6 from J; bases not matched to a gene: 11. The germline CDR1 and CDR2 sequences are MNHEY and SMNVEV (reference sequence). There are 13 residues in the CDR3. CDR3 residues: CANPLADCGEQYF. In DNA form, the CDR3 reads TGTGCCAACCCACTAGCGGACTGCGGCGAGCAGTACTTC.

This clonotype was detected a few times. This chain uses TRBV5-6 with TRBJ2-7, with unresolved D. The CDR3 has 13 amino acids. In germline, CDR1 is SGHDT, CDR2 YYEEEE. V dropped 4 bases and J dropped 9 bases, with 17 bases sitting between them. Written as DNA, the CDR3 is TGTGCCAGCAGCCTCCCTGGGCAGGTGGTGCAGTACTTC. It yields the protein CASSLPGQVVQYF.

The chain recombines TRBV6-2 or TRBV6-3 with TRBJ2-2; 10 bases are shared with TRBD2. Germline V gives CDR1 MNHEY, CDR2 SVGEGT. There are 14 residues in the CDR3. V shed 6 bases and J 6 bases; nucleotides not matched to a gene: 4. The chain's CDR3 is CASSASGSPGELFF. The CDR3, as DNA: TGTGCCAGCAGCGCTAGCGGGAGTCCCGGGGAGCTGTTTTTT.

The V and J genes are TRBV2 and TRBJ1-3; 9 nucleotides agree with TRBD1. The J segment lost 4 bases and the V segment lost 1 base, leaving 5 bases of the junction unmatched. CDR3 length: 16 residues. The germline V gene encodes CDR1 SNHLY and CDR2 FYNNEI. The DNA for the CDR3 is TGTGCCAGCAGTGAAGGGACAGGGGCGTCCGGAAACACCATATATTTT. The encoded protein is CASSEGTGASGNTIYF.

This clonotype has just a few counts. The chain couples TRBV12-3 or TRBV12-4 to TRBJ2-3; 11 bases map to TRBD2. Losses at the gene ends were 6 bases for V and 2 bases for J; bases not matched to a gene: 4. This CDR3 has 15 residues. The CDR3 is CASSPSGGYTDTQYF. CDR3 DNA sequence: TGTGCCAGCAGCCCTAGCGGGGGGTACACAGATACGCAGTATTTT.

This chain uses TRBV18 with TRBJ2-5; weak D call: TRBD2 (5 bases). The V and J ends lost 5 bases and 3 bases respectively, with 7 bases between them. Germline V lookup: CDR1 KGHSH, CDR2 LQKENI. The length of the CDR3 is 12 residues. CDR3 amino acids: CASSGGKETQYF. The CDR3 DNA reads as TGTGCCAGCTCAGGAGGCAAAGAGACCCAGTACTTC.

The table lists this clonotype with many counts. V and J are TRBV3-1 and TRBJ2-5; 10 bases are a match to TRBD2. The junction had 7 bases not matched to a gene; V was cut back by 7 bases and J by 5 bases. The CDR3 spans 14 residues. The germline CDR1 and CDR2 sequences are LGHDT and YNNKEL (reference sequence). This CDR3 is CASTSSGSQETQYF. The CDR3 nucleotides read TGTGCCAGCACCTCTAGCGGGAGCCAGGAGACCCAGTACTTC.

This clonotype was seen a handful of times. The CDR3 region is CASSDSGSPGPETQYF. CDR3 coding DNA: TGTGCCAGCAGCGATAGCGGGAGTCCGGGCCCGGAGACCCAGTACTTC. The chain carries TRBV7-6 and TRBJ2-5; 9 nucleotides match TRBD2. Germline CDR1 is SGHVS and CDR2 is FNYEAQ. This CDR3 has 16 residues. Trimming at V came to 5 bases and at J to 5 bases, leaving 12 bases not matched to a gene.

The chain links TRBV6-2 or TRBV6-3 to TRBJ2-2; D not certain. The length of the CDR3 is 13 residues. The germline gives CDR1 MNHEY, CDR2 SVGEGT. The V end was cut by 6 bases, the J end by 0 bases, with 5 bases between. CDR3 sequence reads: CASRSANTGELFF. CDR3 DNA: TGTGCCAGCAGATCTGCGAACACCGGGGAGCTGTTTTTT.

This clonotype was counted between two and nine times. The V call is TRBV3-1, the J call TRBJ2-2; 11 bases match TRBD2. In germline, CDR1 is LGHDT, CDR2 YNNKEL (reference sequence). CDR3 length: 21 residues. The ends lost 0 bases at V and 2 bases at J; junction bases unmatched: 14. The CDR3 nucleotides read TGTGCCAGCAGCCAAGATCCGCGACTAGCGGGACAAAGGGCCAACACCGGGGAGCTGTTTTTT. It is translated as CASSQDPRLAGQRANTGELFF.

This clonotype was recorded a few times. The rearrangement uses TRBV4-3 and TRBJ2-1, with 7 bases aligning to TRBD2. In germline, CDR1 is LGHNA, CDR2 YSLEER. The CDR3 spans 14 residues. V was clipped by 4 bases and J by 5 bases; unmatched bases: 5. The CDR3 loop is CASSPFAGDNEQFF. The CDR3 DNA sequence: TGCGCCAGCAGCCCTTTCGCGGGAGACAATGAGCAGTTCTTC.

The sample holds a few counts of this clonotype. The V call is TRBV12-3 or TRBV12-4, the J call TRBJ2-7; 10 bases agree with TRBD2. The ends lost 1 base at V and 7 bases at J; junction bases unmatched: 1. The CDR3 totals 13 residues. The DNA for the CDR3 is TGTGCCAGCAGTTTAGTAGCGGGAGGTGAGCAGTACTTC. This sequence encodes CASSLVAGGEQYF.

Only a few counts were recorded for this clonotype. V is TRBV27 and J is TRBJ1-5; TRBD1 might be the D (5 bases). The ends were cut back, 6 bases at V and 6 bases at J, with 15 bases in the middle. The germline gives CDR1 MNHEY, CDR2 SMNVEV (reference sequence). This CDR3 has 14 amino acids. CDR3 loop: CASSPRVRSQPQHF. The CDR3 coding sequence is TGTGCCAGCAGCCCCAGGGTGAGGAGTCAGCCCCAGCATTTT.

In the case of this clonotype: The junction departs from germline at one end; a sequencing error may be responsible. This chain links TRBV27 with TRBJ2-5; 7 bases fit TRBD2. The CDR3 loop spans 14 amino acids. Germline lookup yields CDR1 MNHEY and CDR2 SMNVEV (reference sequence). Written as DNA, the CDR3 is TGTGCCAGCAGGGTTAGCTGGGGGGGGGAGACCCCGTACTTC. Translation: CASRVSWGGETPYF.

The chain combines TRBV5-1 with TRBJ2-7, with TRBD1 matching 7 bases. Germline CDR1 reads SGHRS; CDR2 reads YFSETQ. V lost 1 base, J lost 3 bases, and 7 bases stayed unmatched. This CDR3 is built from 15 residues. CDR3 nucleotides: TGCGCCAGCAGCTTGCAGGGACAGATGAACTACGAGCAGTACTTC. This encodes CASSLQGQMNYEQYF.

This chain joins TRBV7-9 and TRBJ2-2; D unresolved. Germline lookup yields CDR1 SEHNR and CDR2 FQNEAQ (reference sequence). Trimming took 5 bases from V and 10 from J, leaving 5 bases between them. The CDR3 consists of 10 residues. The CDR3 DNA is TGTGCCAGCAGCCAGGAGGAGCTGTTTTTT. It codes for CASSQEELFF.

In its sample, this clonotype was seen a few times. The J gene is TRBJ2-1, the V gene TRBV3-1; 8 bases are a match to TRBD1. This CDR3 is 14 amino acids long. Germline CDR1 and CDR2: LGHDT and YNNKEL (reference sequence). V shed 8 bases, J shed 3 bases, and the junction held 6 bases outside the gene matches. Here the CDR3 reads CASGQGAIYNEQFF. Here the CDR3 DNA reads TGTGCCAGCGGTCAGGGGGCGATCTACAATGAGCAGTTCTTC.

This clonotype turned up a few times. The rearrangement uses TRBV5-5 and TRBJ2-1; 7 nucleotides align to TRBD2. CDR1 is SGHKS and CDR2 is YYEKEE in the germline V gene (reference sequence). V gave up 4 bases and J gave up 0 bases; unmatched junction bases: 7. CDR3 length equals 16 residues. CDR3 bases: TGTGCCAGCAGCACCTCGGGGGGACGCTCCTACAATGAGCAGTTCTTC. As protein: CASSTSGGRSYNEQFF. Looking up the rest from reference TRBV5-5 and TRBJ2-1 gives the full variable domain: DAGVTQSPTHLIKTRGQQVTLRCSPISGHKSVSWYQQVLGQGPQFIFQYYEKEERGRGNFPDRFSARQFPNYSSELNVNALLLGDSALYLCASSTSGGRSYNEQFFGPGTRLTVL.

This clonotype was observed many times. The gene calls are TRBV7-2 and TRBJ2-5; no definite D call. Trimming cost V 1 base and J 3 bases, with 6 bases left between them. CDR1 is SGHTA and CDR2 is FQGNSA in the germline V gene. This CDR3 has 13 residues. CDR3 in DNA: TGTGCCAGCAGCTTAGACAATAAAGAGACCCAGTACTTC. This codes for CASSLDNKETQYF. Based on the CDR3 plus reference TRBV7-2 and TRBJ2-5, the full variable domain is GAGVSQSPSNKVTEKGKDVELRCDPISGHTALYWYRQSLGQGLEFLIYFQGNSAPDKSGLPSDRFSAERTGGSVSTLTIQRTQQEDSAVYLCASSLDNKETQYFGPGTRLLVL.

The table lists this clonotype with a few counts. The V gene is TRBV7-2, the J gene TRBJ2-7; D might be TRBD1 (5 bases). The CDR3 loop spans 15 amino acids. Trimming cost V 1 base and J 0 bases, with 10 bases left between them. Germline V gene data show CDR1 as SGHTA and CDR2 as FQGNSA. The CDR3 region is CASSLEGKASYEQYF. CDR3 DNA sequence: TGTGCCAGCAGCTTAGAGGGGAAAGCCTCCTACGAGCAGTACTTC.